The 21 T cell receptor beta chains presented below share a single source sample, sequenced in a study of T cell responses to AZD1222 COVID-19 vaccine. The protocol was immunoSEQ multiplex PCR, while the TCRdb copy is restricted to in-frame clones and leaves out a portion. This sample has 110,000 or so clones, with 88% found just once. Sequences were derived from peripheral blood, sampled 28 days after the second AZD1222 dose. The receptor source for this set is an adult who received the AZD1222 COVID-19 vaccine.

The chain carries TRBV6-2 or TRBV6-3 and TRBJ2-1, with 10 bases aligning to TRBD2. This CDR3 is built from 15 residues. V trimming: 6 bases; J trimming: 6 bases; junction bases outside the gene matches: 8. CDR1 is MNHEY, CDR2 SVGEGT, per germline. CDR3 coding DNA: TGTGCCAGCAGCGCGAGCGGGGGGGTCTTCAATGAGCAGTTCTTC. This encodes CASSASGGVFNEQFF.

This clone was picked up one time. Germline and junction disagree at one end, which may indicate a read error. The chain is built from TRBV6-1 and TRBJ2-3, with 9 bases lining up with TRBD2. Per the germline V gene, CDR1 is MNHNS and CDR2 is SASEGT. This CDR3 is 15 amino acids long. The CDR3 protein is CASREAGGRSDTQYF. The CDR3 DNA reads TGTGCCAGCAGGGAAGCGGGGGGTAGATCAGATACGCAGTATTTT.

The V and J genes are TRBV4-1 and TRBJ1-5, with a tentative D call TRBD1 (5 bases). Trimming left V 0 bases short and J 6 bases short, with 15 bases between. Germline V lookup: CDR1 MGHRA, CDR2 YSYEKL. CDR3 length: 16 amino acids. This CDR3 is CASSQEGGGTGQPQHF. CDR3 bases: TGCGCCAGCAGCCAAGAAGGCGGGGGTACTGGTCAGCCCCAGCATTTT.

The chain has TRBV19 and TRBJ2-7; D is perhaps TRBD1 (5 bases). CDR1 LNHDA and CDR2 SQIVND come from the germline V gene (reference sequence). The CDR3 runs 14 residues. The germline V and J ends were trimmed by 3 bases and 2 bases, with 11 bases remaining between them. CDR3 loop: CASSIQGRTYEQYF. The DNA for the CDR3 is TGTGCCAGTAGTATCCAGGGTCGTACCTACGAGCAGTACTTC. Filled out from reference TRBV19 and TRBJ2-7, the complete variable domain reads DGGITQSPKYLFRKEGQNVTLSCEQNLNHDAMYWYRQDPGQGLRLIYYSQIVNDFQKGDIAEGYSVSREKKESFPLTVTSAQKNPTAFYLCASSIQGRTYEQYFGPGTRLTVT.

This chain joins TRBV4-3 and TRBJ2-7; no clear D gene. CDR3 size: 17 residues. Germline CDR1 LGHNA, CDR2 YSLEER. V dropped 0 bases and J dropped 0 bases, with 15 bases sitting between them. CDR3 sequence (DNA): TGCGCCAGCAGCCAAGATCACGTGCGAATTTCCTCCTACGAGCAGTACTTC. Translated, it gives CASSQDHVRISSYEQYF.

The chain carries TRBV10-3 and TRBJ1-4; D not resolved. CDR3 length: 15 amino acids. Germline V gene lookup returns CDR1 ENHRY and CDR2 SYGVKD. V dropped 0 bases and J dropped 8 bases, with 13 bases sitting between them. Written as DNA, the CDR3 is TGTGCCATCAGTGAGTCGGCCCCCTCACAGGAAAAACTGTTTTTT. Translation: CAISESAPSQEKLFF.

This chain connects TRBV18 to TRBJ2-5; no reliable D call. The length of the CDR3 is 15 residues. The V end was cut by 3 bases, the J end by 4 bases, with 15 bases between. Per germline, CDR1 KGHSH and CDR2 LQKENI. The CDR3 nucleotides read TGTGCCAGCTCACCTATCCCGGTCCCAGGAGAGACCCAGTACTTC. Its protein product is CASSPIPVPGETQYF.

V and J are TRBV9 and TRBJ1-5, with TRBD1 as a possible D gene (5 bases). Deletions cut 3 bases from V and 6 bases from J, with 13 bases between. Germline CDR1 SGDLS, CDR2 YYNGEE. The CDR3 extends over 14 amino acids. The CDR3 bases are TGTGCCAGCAGCGCCCACGGGGGGATTCAGCCCCAGCATTTT. Translation gives CASSAHGGIQPQHF.

This chain links TRBV4-1 with TRBJ1-2; the D gene is possibly TRBD1 (5 bases). Trimming removed 1 base from V and 8 bases from J, with 11 bases in between. This CDR3 has 13 amino acids. The germline CDR1 and CDR2 sequences are MGHRA and YSYEKL. Here the CDR3 reads CASSQGQLDGYTF. For the CDR3, the DNA is TGCGCCAGCAGCCAAGGACAGCTGGACGGCTACACCTTC.

The chain is built from TRBV7-6 and TRBJ2-1; TRBD2 agrees at 11 bases. The CDR3 is 20 amino acids. The V segment lost 6 bases and the J segment 3 bases; nucleotides outside the gene matches: 19. In germline, CDR1 is SGHVS, CDR2 FNYEAQ. CDR3 residues: CASSCPPLAGEAIGYNEQFF. The CDR3 DNA follows: TGTGCCAGCAGTTGCCCCCCACTAGCGGGGGAGGCCATTGGCTACAATGAGCAGTTCTTC. The full variable domain, completed using reference TRBV7-6 and TRBJ2-1, is GAGVSQSPRYKVTKRGQDVALRCDPISGHVSLYWYRQALGQGPEFLTYFNYEAQQDKSGLPNDRFSAERPEGSISTLTIQRTEQRDSAMYRCASSCPPLAGEAIGYNEQFFGPGTRLTVL.

The chain joins TRBV7-3 to TRBJ2-1; 7 bases align to TRBD1. This CDR3 has 14 residues. Germline V lookup: CDR1 SGHTA, CDR2 FQGTGA. The V and J ends lost 4 bases and 5 bases, in that order; junction bases with no gene match: 5. The CDR3 sequence is CASSSYRGDNEQFF. DNA of the CDR3: TGTGCCAGCAGCTCTTACAGGGGAGACAATGAGCAGTTCTTC. Full variable domain (missing parts from reference TRBV7-3 and TRBJ2-1): GAGVSQTPSNKVTEKGKYVELRCDPISGHTALYWYRQSLGQGPEFLIYFQGTGAADDSGLPNDRFFAVRPEGSVSTLKIQRTERGDSAVYLCASSSYRGDNEQFFGPGTRLTVL.

In its sample, this clone was seen once. The chain links TRBV5-5 to TRBJ1-5, with TRBD1 matching 7 bases. CDR1 and CDR2 (germline): SGHKS, YYEKEE (reference sequence). The CDR3 length is 14 residues. The J segment lost 7 bases and the V segment lost 5 bases, leaving 9 bases of the junction unmatched. CDR3 in amino acids: CASSRQTGTQPQHF. CDR3 nucleotides: TGTGCCAGCAGTCGACAGACAGGGACGCAGCCCCAGCATTTT.

This clone was seen once. The chain uses TRBV5-6 and TRBJ1-4; D uncertain. CDR3 length: 13 amino acids. Germline V gene lookup returns CDR1 SGHDT and CDR2 YYEEEE. V lost 2 bases to trimming and J lost 5 bases, with 7 bases between them. CDR3 DNA: TGTGCCAGCAGCTTTGTCCAGAATGAAAAACTGTTTTTT. It codes for CASSFVQNEKLFF.

The DNA of the CDR3 is TGTGCCAGTAGTTCCGGGACAGGCGATTCAATATCTGGAAACACCATATATTTT. Translating it yields CASSSGTGDSISGNTIYF. The chain links TRBV19 to TRBJ1-3; 8 positions agree with TRBD1. CDR1 and CDR2 from the germline V gene are LNHDA and SQIVND (reference sequence). After removal of 5 bases from V and 1 base from J, the junction contained 13 bases not matched to a gene. The CDR3 has 18 amino acids.

This rearrangement joins TRBV5-6 to TRBJ1-2; maybe TRBD1 (5 bases). CDR1 is SGHDT and CDR2 is YYEEEE in the germline V gene. The CDR3 runs 12 residues. The germline V and J ends were trimmed by 2 bases and 7 bases, with 9 bases remaining between them. For the CDR3, the DNA is TGTGCCAGCAGCTTATCAGGGTTTGGCTACACCTTC. Translation: CASSLSGFGYTF.

This sequence joins TRBV29-1 and TRBJ2-2; possible D gene TRBD2, 7 bases. Germline V gives CDR1 SQVTM, CDR2 ANQGSEA. This CDR3 is 14 amino acids long. V gave up 7 bases and J gave up 7 bases, with 19 bases separating them. The CDR3 bases are TGCAGCGGTCGAAGGGGGGGGCAAAACGGGGAGCTGTTTTTT. Protein sequence: CSGRRGGQNGELFF.

The chain is built from TRBV18 and TRBJ2-4, with D uncertain. CDR1 is KGHSH and CDR2 is LQKENI in the germline V gene. V was pared by 5 bases and J by 5 bases, with 10 bases between. The CDR3 extends over 13 amino acids. CDR3 region: CASSATIQNIQYF. The CDR3 nucleotides read TGTGCCAGCTCAGCTACAATTCAAAACATTCAGTACTTC. The full variable domain, with the rest looked up from reference TRBV18 and TRBJ2-4, is NAGVMQNPRHLVRRRGQEARLRCSPMKGHSHVYWYRQLPEEGLKFMVYLQKENIIDESGMPKERFSAEFPKEGPSILRIQQVVRGDSAAYFCASSATIQNIQYFGAGTRLSVL.

V gene TRBV10-2 combines with J gene TRBJ2-7; D call uncertain. The ends were cut back, 2 bases at V and 4 bases at J, with 18 bases in the middle. Looked up from germline, CDR1 is WSHSY and CDR2 is SAAADI. The CDR3 spans 16 residues. Here the CDR3 reads CASSERDPPLRYEQYF. DNA for the CDR3: TGCGCCAGCAGTGAGCGAGACCCTCCATTGAGGTACGAGCAGTACTTC.

This chain links TRBV27 with TRBJ2-6, with D unclear. CDR1 and CDR2 from the germline V gene are MNHEY and SMNVEV (reference sequence). CDR3 length: 13 amino acids. Trimming left V 2 bases short and J 2 bases short, with 1 base between. The CDR3 region is CASSLTGANVLTF. CDR3 coding DNA: TGTGCCAGCAGTTTAACTGGGGCCAACGTCCTGACTTTC.

This clone has just one count. The genes are TRBV19 and TRBJ1-3; no firm D call. V was cut by 6 bases and J by 1 base, with 16 bases left in between. The CDR3 extends over 16 amino acids. Germline lookup yields CDR1 LNHDA and CDR2 SQIVND (reference sequence). The CDR3 spells CASSSGSAGSGNTIYF. The CDR3 bases are TGTGCCAGTAGCAGCGGGAGTGCCGGATCTGGAAACACCATATATTTT.

This clone was detected once. The chain recombines TRBV11-2 with TRBJ1-2; D is perhaps TRBD1 (6 bases). The V gene's germline CDR1 is SGHAT and CDR2 FQNNGV. V was clipped by 0 bases and J by 1 base, with 15 bases between them. The CDR3 is 17 residues long. The CDR3 bases are TGTGCCAGCAGCTTAGACTACCGGGACAAAAATAACTATGGCTACACCTTC. This gives the protein CASSLDYRDKNNYGYTF.